The 27 T cell receptor beta chains below were found in one sample sequenced in a study of control samples from healthy donors and cancer patients. Generated by immunoSEQ multiplex PCR, the TCRdb table keeps only in-frame clones and is missing some. Of around 52,000 clones in the sample, about 91% are singletons; the top ten hold about 0.99%. The sample comprised PBMCs. The receptors stem from a young man with colorectal cancer.

CDR3: CASRGQGEGYTF. The CDR3 DNA sequence: TGCGCCAGCAGGGGACAGGGAGAGGGCTACACCTTC. V and J are TRBV10-2 and TRBJ1-2; 9 bases align to TRBD1. CDR1 WSHSY and CDR2 SAAADI come from the germline V gene. This CDR3 comprises 12 residues. V shed 6 bases, J shed 8 bases, and the junction held 4 bases outside the gene matches.

The chain links TRBV6-5 to TRBJ1-5, with D possibly matching TRBD1 (5 bases). The CDR3 is made up of 15 amino acids. Trimming took off 5 bases at V and 0 bases at J, with 11 bases between the two ends. Germline CDR1 MNHEY, CDR2 SVGAGI. The CDR3 spells CASSTGTRSNQPQHF. The CDR3 nucleotides read TGTGCCAGCAGTACCGGGACCCGTAGCAATCAGCCCCAGCATTTT.

The chain combines TRBV25-1 with TRBJ1-2, with TRBD1 matching 8 bases. The germline CDR1 and CDR2 sequences are MGHDK and SYGVNS. The V gene end was trimmed by 8 bases and the J gene end by 4 bases; junction bases not matched to a gene: 6. This CDR3 has 13 residues. CDR3 sequence reads: CASGHDRGYGYTF. The CDR3 bases are TGTGCCAGCGGCCACGACAGGGGCTATGGCTACACCTTC.

V gene TRBV5-1 combines with J gene TRBJ2-2; possibly TRBD2 for D (6 bases). Germline V lookup: CDR1 SGHRS, CDR2 YFSETQ. The ends were cut back, 2 bases at V and 4 bases at J, with 12 bases in the middle. CDR3 size: 15 residues. CDR3 sequence: CASSFTTAGTGELFF. CDR3 sequence (DNA): TGCGCCAGCAGCTTTACGACAGCGGGCACCGGGGAGCTGTTTTTT.

This chain uses TRBV19 with TRBJ2-3, with TRBD2 matching 11 bases. Per the germline V gene, CDR1 is LNHDA and CDR2 is SQIVND (reference sequence). Trimming at V came to 5 bases and at J to 1 base, leaving 5 bases not matched to a gene. The CDR3 is 16 residues long. CDR3 sequence: CASSVSGGAGTDTQYF. CDR3 coding DNA: TGTGCCAGTAGTGTTAGCGGGGGGGCGGGCACAGATACGCAGTATTTT.

The rearrangement joins TRBV12-3 or TRBV12-4 to TRBJ1-1; D unclear. Trimming left V 5 bases short and J 5 bases short, with 12 bases between. The CDR3 is 13 amino acids. CDR3 loop: CASSRGGGTEAFF. Written as DNA, the CDR3 is TGTGCCAGCAGTAGAGGAGGTGGTACTGAAGCTTTCTTT.

The chain employs TRBV27 and TRBJ2-1; 8 positions match TRBD1. V trimming: 5 bases; J trimming: 3 bases; junction bases outside the gene matches: 3. Germline V CDR1 and CDR2: MNHEY, SMNVEV (reference sequence). This CDR3 region has 14 residues. The CDR3 region is CASSPGQGYNEQFF. For the CDR3, the DNA is TGTGCCAGCAGTCCCGGACAGGGCTACAATGAGCAGTTCTTC.

The genes are TRBV6-6 and TRBJ1-5; D is unclear. The germline V and J ends were trimmed by 4 bases and 0 bases, with 10 bases remaining between them. CDR3 size: 15 residues. Germline-derived CDR1 and CDR2 are MNHNY and SVGAGI (reference sequence). The CDR3 loop is CASSSPPNSNQPQHF. CDR3 nucleotide sequence: TGTGCCAGCAGTTCCCCCCCCAATAGCAATCAGCCCCAGCATTTT.

This clone occurred once. The chain recombines TRBV18 with TRBJ2-2; a possible D gene is TRBD2 (6 bases). Trimming left V 6 bases short and J 0 bases short, with 14 bases between. The germline gives CDR1 KGHSH, CDR2 LQKENI. The CDR3 has 16 residues. For the CDR3, the DNA is TGTGCCAGCTCCCTTGGGGGGAATACGAACACCGGGGAGCTGTTTTTT. Encoded protein: CASSLGGNTNTGELFF. The variable domain in full, with the rest retrieved from reference TRBV18 and TRBJ2-2, is NAGVMQNPRHLVRRRGQEARLRCSPMKGHSHVYWYRQLPEEGLKFMVYLQKENIIDESGMPKERFSAEFPKEGPSILRIQQVVRGDSAAYFCASSLGGNTNTGELFFGEGSRLTVL.

The rearrangement joins TRBV10-3 to TRBJ1-1, with D maybe TRBD1 (5 bases). V lost 6 bases to trimming and J lost 1 base, with 21 bases between them. The CDR3 covers 17 residues. Germline CDR1 is ENHRY and CDR2 is SYGVKD. CDR3 DNA: TGTGCCATCAGCTCAAGAGATCAAGGGACTGCGAACACTGAAGCTTTCTTT. Protein product: CAISSRDQGTANTEAFF.

The chain couples TRBV2 to TRBJ1-1; no reliable D call. CDR1 and CDR2 (germline): SNHLY, FYNNEI. Between the trimmed V and J ends, which lost 8 bases and 0 bases, there was a span of 10 bases. The CDR3 has 13 residues. CDR3 bases: TGTGCCAGCGGAACAGATATGAACACTGAAGCTTTCTTT. Translating gives CASGTDMNTEAFF.

The rearrangement joins TRBV7-2 to TRBJ2-3, with 13 bases identical to TRBD2. CDR1 and CDR2 (germline): SGHTA, FQGNSA. This CDR3 spans 15 amino acids. Unmatched junction bases numbered 4, after V lost 5 bases and J lost 5 bases. For the CDR3, the DNA is TGTGCCAGCAGCAAACTAGCGGGAGGGAAAGATACGCAGTATTTT. Its protein product is CASSKLAGGKDTQYF.

This chain links TRBV4-1 with TRBJ1-2; D call uncertain. Trimming left V 0 bases short and J 4 bases short, with 9 bases between. CDR3 size: 14 residues. Germline values: CDR1 MGHRA, CDR2 YSYEKL. Written as DNA, the CDR3 is TGCGCCAGCAGCCAAGATGGGCAGTTCTATGGCTACACCTTC. The encoded protein is CASSQDGQFYGYTF.

The DNA of the CDR3 is TGCGCCAGCAGCTTGACGGGGGGCCTATTAGATACGCAGTATTTT. Translating it yields CASSLTGGLLDTQYF. The chain recombines TRBV5-1 with TRBJ2-3, with a possible D match to TRBD2 (7 bases). The length of the CDR3 is 15 residues. Looked up from germline, CDR1 is SGHRS and CDR2 is YFSETQ. Deletions cut 1 base from V and 5 bases from J, with 14 bases between.

This chain joins TRBV6-6 and TRBJ1-1, with 10 bases that match TRBD1. Germline CDR1 is MNHNY and CDR2 is SVGAGI (reference sequence). CDR3 size: 14 residues. After removal of 7 bases from V and 8 bases from J, the junction contained 10 bases not matched to a gene. CDR3 nucleotide sequence: TGTGCCAGCACCTCAAACAGGGGACAGGGGGAAGCTTTCTTT. As protein: CASTSNRGQGEAFF.

This chain joins TRBV5-6 and TRBJ2-7; D remains ambiguous. V was clipped by 0 bases and J by 0 bases, with 13 bases between them. The CDR3 sequence is 16 residues long. Germline CDR1 reads SGHDT; CDR2 reads YYEEEE. The CDR3 loop is CASSLVGGPSSYEQYF. CDR3 bases: TGTGCCAGCAGCTTGGTAGGCGGCCCGAGCTCCTACGAGCAGTACTTC.

This sequence joins TRBV15 and TRBJ1-5, with TRBD1 as a possible D gene (5 bases). CDR1 LNHNV and CDR2 YYDKDF come from the germline V gene (reference sequence). Trimming pared 0 bases from V and 6 bases from J, leaving 12 bases between. The CDR3 has 15 amino acids. CDR3 sequence reads: CATSRDLGVGQPQHF. In DNA, the CDR3 is TGTGCCACCAGCAGAGATTTAGGGGTCGGTCAGCCCCAGCATTTT.

The V call is TRBV5-8, the J call TRBJ1-2; D gene ambiguous. This CDR3 contains 14 residues. The germline CDR1 and CDR2 sequences are SGHTS and YDEGEE. The V and J ends lost 5 bases and 7 bases respectively, with 18 bases between them. The CDR3 is CASRSRAVASGYTF. CDR3 sequence (DNA): TGTGCCAGCAGATCTAGGGCAGTGGCGTCTGGCTACACCTTC.

The CDR3 DNA reads as TGTGCCAGCAGAAATCAGGGACAGGGAGAGGTCGGGGAGCTGTTTTTT. This gives the protein CASRNQGQGEVGELFF. The chain joins TRBV4-2 to TRBJ2-2; TRBD1 aligns across 9 bases. Germline-derived CDR1 and CDR2 are LGHNA and YNFKEQ. The CDR3 has 16 amino acids. With 6 bases clipped from V and 7 bases from J, the junction kept 12 bases outside the gene matches.

The gene calls are TRBV5-4 and TRBJ1-4, with D perhaps TRBD1 (6 bases). From germline, CDR1 is SGHNT and CDR2 YYREEE (reference sequence). This CDR3 is 15 amino acids long. Trimming stripped 4 bases from V and 3 bases from J, with 13 bases between. CDR3 in DNA: TGTGCCAGCAGCGGACGGGGGGCAGCTAATGAAAAACTGTTTTTT. This translates into CASSGRGAANEKLFF.

The gene calls are TRBV11-2 and TRBJ2-1; D is tentatively TRBD1 or TRBD2 (5 bases each). V was clipped by 3 bases and J by 2 bases, with 8 bases between them. CDR1 and CDR2 from the germline V gene are SGHAT and FQNNGV. The CDR3 is 14 amino acids. The CDR3 loop is CASSLGRTYNEQFF. The CDR3 DNA reads TGTGCCAGCAGCTTGGGACGGACCTACAATGAGCAGTTCTTC.

The gene calls are TRBV5-1 and TRBJ2-1; a possible D gene is TRBD2 (7 bases). The CDR3 has 16 residues. Germline V CDR1 and CDR2: SGHRS, YFSETQ. Trimming took 4 bases from V and 8 from J, leaving 22 bases between them. The CDR3 reads CASSPRIRGAKDEQFF. The CDR3 DNA is TGCGCCAGCAGCCCCAGGATCCGGGGGGCCAAAGATGAGCAGTTCTTC.

This clone is a singleton in its sample. This chain connects TRBV7-9 to TRBJ2-7; possibly TRBD1 or TRBD2 for D (5 bases each). The CDR3 spans 18 residues. Trimming pared 4 bases from V and 0 bases from J, leaving 22 bases between. The germline CDR1 and CDR2 sequences are SEHNR and FQNEAQ (reference sequence). DNA for the CDR3: TGTGCCAGCAGCTATGGGGGACGGGGACCCACAAGCTCCTACGAGCAGTACTTC. It encodes CASSYGGRGPTSSYEQYF.

This chain joins TRBV19 and TRBJ1-2; D is perhaps TRBD1 (6 bases). Germline CDR1 and CDR2: LNHDA and SQIVND (reference sequence). V lost 0 bases, J lost 4 bases, and 9 bases lay in between. This CDR3 region has 14 residues. The CDR3 is CASSIDRGPYGYTF. The CDR3 nucleotides read TGTGCCAGTAGTATAGACAGGGGCCCCTATGGCTACACCTTC. Full variable domain (missing parts from reference TRBV19 and TRBJ1-2): DGGITQSPKYLFRKEGQNVTLSCEQNLNHDAMYWYRQDPGQGLRLIYYSQIVNDFQKGDIAEGYSVSREKKESFPLTVTSAQKNPTAFYLCASSIDRGPYGYTFGSGTRLTVV.

This clone was seen once. This chain joins TRBV7-9 and TRBJ2-3; 8 nucleotides line up with TRBD2. Germline CDR1 SEHNR, CDR2 FQNEAQ (reference sequence). V was clipped by 5 bases and J by 5 bases; unmatched bases: 6. The CDR3 loop spans 14 amino acids. CDR3 nucleotide sequence: TGTGCCAGCAGCCGGGGGGGCGCGATAGATACGCAGTATTTT. This sequence encodes CASSRGGAIDTQYF.

The rearrangement uses TRBV5-4 and TRBJ2-2, with 12 bases identical to TRBD2. Germline-derived CDR1 and CDR2 are SGHNT and YYREEE (reference sequence). The CDR3 is 14 amino acids. V lost 4 bases, J lost 13 bases, and 8 bases stayed unmatched. The CDR3 DNA is TGTGCCAGCAGCACGCCAGGACTAGCGGGAAGGCTGTTTTTT. Translation gives CASSTPGLAGRLFF.

The CDR3 protein is CASSFTRDRGGTGELFF. The CDR3 coding sequence is TGCGCCAGCAGCTTCACAAGGGACAGGGGAGGCACCGGGGAGCTGTTTTTT. This chain joins TRBV5-1 and TRBJ2-2, with TRBD1 matching 10 bases. This CDR3 has 17 amino acids. In germline, CDR1 is SGHRS, CDR2 YFSETQ. The ends lost 2 bases at V and 4 bases at J; junction bases unmatched: 8.